A selection of T cell receptor beta chains follows, all from one sample in a study of cytomegalovirus exposure and HLA in healthy donors. Some clones are missing from TCRdb's copy, which holds only in-frame ones; the method was immunoSEQ multiplex PCR. The table lists 150,000 to 200,000 clones, roughly 78% of them singletons. The specimen was PBMCs. These receptors originate from a woman between 40 and 55 years old in good health and CMV-seronegative. Both conserved end residues are part of each CDR3. Fields, in order: V gene, CDR3 length, D gene, clone size, J gene, CDR3 protein, CDR3 DNA. D genes are given only for firm matches. Clone size is stated in some rows and not others, as once, few, many or a class when expanded.

v_gene: TRBV30
len: 13
d_gene: NA
abundance: NA
j_gene: TRBJ1-2
CDR3aa: CAWSDRVNYGYTF
CDR3nt: TGTGCCTGGAGTGACCGGGTTAACTATGGCTACACCTTC

v_gene: TRBV4-1
len: 17
d_gene: TRBD2
abundance: few
j_gene: TRBJ2-1
CDR3aa: CASSQDMLAGGHNEQFF
CDR3nt: TGCGCCAGCAGCCAAGATATGCTAGCGGGAGGCCACAATGAGCAGTTCTTC

v_gene: TRBV27
len: 13
d_gene: NA
abundance: NA
j_gene: TRBJ2-1
CDR3aa: CASSPSGLNEQFF
CDR3nt: TGTGCCAGCAGTCCCTCTGGGCTAAATGAGCAGTTCTTC

v_gene: TRBV18
len: 15
d_gene: NA
abundance: NA
j_gene: TRBJ1-5
CDR3aa: CASSPETIGNQPQHF
CDR3nt: TGTGCCAGCTCACCAGAGACTATTGGCAATCAGCCCCAGCATTTT

v_gene: TRBV5-1
len: 16
d_gene: NA
abundance: NA
j_gene: TRBJ1-3
CDR3aa: CASSLTTGPLGNTIYF
CDR3nt: TGCGCCAGCAGCCTAACTACAGGGCCGCTCGGAAACACCATATATTTT

v_gene: TRBV21-1
len: 15
d_gene: NA
abundance: NA
j_gene: TRBJ1-5
CDR3aa: CARLQGNGSNQPQHF
CDR3nt: TGTGCCCGCTTACAGGGAAATGGGAGCAATCAGCCCCAGCATTTT

v_gene: TRBV2
len: 12
d_gene: TRBD1
abundance: NA
j_gene: TRBJ2-7
CDR3aa: CAGRDREREQYF
CDR3nt: TGTGCCGGCAGGGACAGGGAACGCGAGCAGTACTTC

v_gene: TRBV30
len: 15
d_gene: TRBD1
abundance: NA
j_gene: TRBJ2-1
CDR3aa: CAWSLDRGYGNEQFF
CDR3nt: TGTGCCTGGAGTCTAGACAGGGGATATGGCAATGAGCAGTTCTTC

v_gene: TRBV28
len: 12
d_gene: NA
abundance: NA
j_gene: TRBJ1-3
CDR3aa: CASSFRGNTIYF
CDR3nt: TGTGCCAGCAGTTTCAGGGGAAACACCATATATTTT

v_gene: TRBV25-1
len: 13
d_gene: TRBD1
abundance: NA
j_gene: TRBJ1-1
CDR3aa: CASSGQGLGEAFF
CDR3nt: TGTGCCAGCAGTGGACAGGGGCTAGGTGAAGCTTTCTTT

v_gene: TRBV5-1
len: 15
d_gene: TRBD2
abundance: once
j_gene: TRBJ2-3
CDR3aa: CASSLIAGAPDTQYF
CDR3nt: TGCGCCAGCAGCTTAATAGCGGGAGCTCCAGATACGCAGTATTTT

v_gene: TRBV18
len: 15
d_gene: TRBD1
abundance: NA
j_gene: TRBJ1-4
CDR3aa: CASSPPGQAVAKLFF
CDR3nt: TGTGCCAGCTCACCACCGGGACAGGCGGTTGCAAAACTGTTTTTT

v_gene: TRBV6-6
len: 15
d_gene: TRBD2
abundance: NA
j_gene: TRBJ2-3
CDR3aa: CASTGREEPTDTQYF
CDR3nt: TGTGCCAGCACGGGGCGGGAGGAGCCCACAGATACGCAGTATTTT

v_gene: TRBV28
len: 16
d_gene: NA
abundance: NA
j_gene: TRBJ1-1
CDR3aa: CASSNRVVSLNTEAFF
CDR3nt: TGTGCCAGTAGTAATCGAGTCGTAAGCTTGAACACTGAAGCTTTCTTT

v_gene: TRBV5-6
len: 13
d_gene: TRBD1
abundance: NA
j_gene: TRBJ1-1
CDR3aa: CASSRTGGTEAFF
CDR3nt: TGTGCCAGCAGCCGCACAGGGGGCACTGAAGCTTTCTTT

v_gene: TRBV5-6
len: 14
d_gene: TRBD1
abundance: NA
j_gene: TRBJ1-2
CDR3aa: CASSLDRGPYGYTF
CDR3nt: TGTGCCAGCAGCTTGGACAGGGGCCCCTATGGCTACACCTTC

v_gene: TRBV7-9
len: 13
d_gene: NA
abundance: NA
j_gene: TRBJ1-2
CDR3aa: CASSLRQEYGYTF
CDR3nt: TGTGCCAGCAGCCTCCGACAGGAGTATGGCTACACCTTC

v_gene: TRBV19
len: 13
d_gene: TRBD1
abundance: NA
j_gene: TRBJ1-2
CDR3aa: CASSMGQVSVYTF
CDR3nt: TGTGCCAGTAGTATGGGACAGGTTTCTGTCTACACCTTC

v_gene: TRBV5-1
len: 14
d_gene: TRBD1
abundance: NA
j_gene: TRBJ1-2
CDR3aa: CASSTGTGQGGYTF
CDR3nt: TGCGCCAGCAGCACCGGGACAGGGCAGGGTGGCTACACCTTC

v_gene: TRBV5-1
len: 15
d_gene: TRBD2
abundance: NA
j_gene: TRBJ2-1
CDR3aa: CASSLPSGANNEQFF
CDR3nt: TGCGCCAGCAGCTTGCCTAGCGGAGCCAACAATGAGCAGTTCTTC

v_gene: TRBV7-9
len: 17
d_gene: NA
abundance: NA
j_gene: TRBJ2-3
CDR3aa: CASSLARNRDITDTQYF
CDR3nt: TGTGCCAGCAGCTTAGCTCGTAACAGGGATATCACAGATACGCAGTATTTT

v_gene: TRBV11-3
len: 13
d_gene: NA
abundance: many
j_gene: TRBJ2-7
CDR3aa: CASSYLQGYEQYF
CDR3nt: TGTGCCAGCAGTTATCTACAGGGCTACGAGCAGTACTTC

v_gene: TRBV5-4
len: 14
d_gene: NA
abundance: once
j_gene: TRBJ1-6
CDR3aa: CASSLKAVSSPLHF
CDR3nt: TGTGCCAGCAGCTTGAAAGCGGTCTCTTCACCCCTCCACTTT

v_gene: TRBV19
len: 13
d_gene: TRBD1
abundance: NA
j_gene: TRBJ1-2
CDR3aa: CASTSRGQRGYTF
CDR3nt: TGTGCCAGTACGAGTAGGGGGCAACGTGGCTACACCTTC

v_gene: TRBV19
len: 12
d_gene: TRBD2
abundance: NA
j_gene: TRBJ2-7
CDR3aa: CASSVRGGEQYF
CDR3nt: TGTGCCAGTAGTGTGAGGGGAGGGGAGCAGTACTTC

v_gene: TRBV5-6
len: 17
d_gene: NA
abundance: NA
j_gene: TRBJ1-6
CDR3aa: CASSGRQGTSRLSPLHF
CDR3nt: TGTGCCAGCAGCGGACGGCAGGGGACCTCGAGGCTTTCACCCCTCCACTTT

v_gene: TRBV6-4
len: 14
d_gene: TRBD1
abundance: NA
j_gene: TRBJ1-1
CDR3aa: CASSRTGQNTEAFF
CDR3nt: TGTGCCAGCAGCCGGACAGGGCAGAACACTGAAGCTTTCTTT

v_gene: TRBV9
len: 15
d_gene: NA
abundance: NA
j_gene: TRBJ1-5
CDR3aa: CASSVTQGLNQPQHF
CDR3nt: TGTGCCAGCAGCGTAACGCAGGGCTTAAATCAGCCCCAGCATTTT

v_gene: TRBV5-4
len: 16
d_gene: NA
abundance: NA
j_gene: TRBJ2-5
CDR3aa: CASSSHLQGWQETQYF
CDR3nt: TGTGCCAGCAGCTCACACCTTCAGGGTTGGCAAGAGACCCAGTACTTC

v_gene: TRBV6-1
len: 15
d_gene: TRBD1
abundance: NA
j_gene: TRBJ2-7
CDR3aa: CASKTTGQGPYEQYF
CDR3nt: TGTGCCAGCAAGACGACGGGACAGGGACCGTACGAGCAGTACTTC

v_gene: TRBV6-1
len: 13
d_gene: NA
abundance: NA
j_gene: TRBJ2-2
CDR3aa: CASSEQGTGELFF
CDR3nt: TGTGCCAGCAGTGAGCAGGGAACCGGGGAGCTGTTTTTT

v_gene: TRBV19
len: 15
d_gene: TRBD2
abundance: NA
j_gene: TRBJ2-7
CDR3aa: CASSITGGPTYEQYF
CDR3nt: TGTGCCAGTAGTATAACGGGGGGGCCCACCTACGAGCAGTACTTC

v_gene: TRBV28
len: 13
d_gene: TRBD1
abundance: NA
j_gene: TRBJ2-7
CDR3aa: CASLSPGGHEQYF
CDR3nt: TGTGCCAGCCTCAGTCCAGGGGGCCACGAGCAGTACTTC